This T cell receptor beta chain stems from a study of control samples from healthy donors and cancer patients. The CDR3 consists of 16 residues. Germline lookup yields CDR1 SNHLY and CDR2 FYNNEI. Trimming pared 3 bases from V and 4 bases from J, leaving 15 bases between. The protocol was immunoSEQ multiplex PCR, while the TCRdb copy is restricted to in-frame clones and leaves out a portion. Among 130,000 or so clones listed, around nine tenths were seen once. The specimen was blood. The chain combines TRBV2 with TRBJ2-2; TRBD2 is a possible D gene (6 bases). The TCR sequence derives from a man between 45 and 60 years old in good health. The CDR3 reads CASSEAGIRSTGELFF. The CDR3 nucleotides read TGTGCCAGCAGTGAGGCGGGAATAAGGTCCACCGGGGAGCTGTTTTTT. The whole variable domain, filled in from reference TRBV2 and TRBJ2-2, reads EPEVTQTPSHQVTQMGQEVILRCVPISNHLYFYWYRQILGQKVEFLVSFYNNEISEKSEIFDDQFSVERPDGSNFTLKIRSTKLEDSAMYFCASSEAGIRSTGELFFGEGSRLTVL.